This record covers a single TCR beta chain. This entry belongs to a study of CD8 T cells in Susac syndrome. TCR beta was sequenced from blood CD8+ and CD4+ T cells. Random hexamers were used to reverse transcribe about 0.5 to 1 ug of RNA. Multiplex immunoSEQ PCR targeted 54 Vbeta and 13 Jbeta TCR beta segments. TCRdb reprocessed the immunoSEQ multiplex PCR reads with MiXCR, giving one entry per CDR3 protein. The repertoire holds some 120,000 distinct CDR3 sequences, with around 94% as singletons. CDR1 and CDR2 (germline): SGHNT, YYREEE (reference sequence). Trimming cost V 2 bases and J 5 bases; bases outside gene matches: 9. CDR3 length equals 16 residues.

This sequence originates from a human donor with multiple sclerosis. This chain connects TRBV5-4 to TRBJ2-5, with 10 bases matching TRBD1. Sequencing used CD4+ T cells from PBMCs. CDR3 loop: CASSFVGTGDRETQYF. The CDR3 nucleotides are TGTGCCAGCAGCTTTGTCGGGACAGGGGATAGGGAGACCCAGTACTTC.